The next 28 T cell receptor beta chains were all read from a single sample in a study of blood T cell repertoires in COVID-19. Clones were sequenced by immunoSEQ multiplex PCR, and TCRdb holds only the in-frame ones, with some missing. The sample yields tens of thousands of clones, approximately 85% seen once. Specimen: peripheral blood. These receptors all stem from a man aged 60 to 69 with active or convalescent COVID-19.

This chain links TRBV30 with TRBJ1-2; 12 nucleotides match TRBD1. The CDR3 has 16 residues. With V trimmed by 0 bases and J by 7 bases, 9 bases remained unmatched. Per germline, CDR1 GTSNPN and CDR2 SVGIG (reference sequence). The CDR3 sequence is CAWSVRFGTGGSGYTF. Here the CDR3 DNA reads TGTGCCTGGAGTGTACGCTTCGGGACAGGGGGCTCTGGCTACACCTTC.

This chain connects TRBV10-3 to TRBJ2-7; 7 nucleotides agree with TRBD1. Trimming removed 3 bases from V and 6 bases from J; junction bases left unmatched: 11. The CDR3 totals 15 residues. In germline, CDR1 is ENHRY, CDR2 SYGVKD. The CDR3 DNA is TGTGCCATCAGTGACCAACAGGGGCCTGGGGGCGAGCAGTACGTC. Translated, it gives CAISDQQGPGGEQYV.

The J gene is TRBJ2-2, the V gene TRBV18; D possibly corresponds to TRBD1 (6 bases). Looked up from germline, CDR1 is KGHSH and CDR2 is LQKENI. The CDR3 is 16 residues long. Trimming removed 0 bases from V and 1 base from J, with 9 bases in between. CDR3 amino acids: CASSPPHRVNTGELFF. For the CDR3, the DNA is TGTGCCAGCTCACCACCTCACAGGGTGAACACCGGGGAGCTGTTTTTT.

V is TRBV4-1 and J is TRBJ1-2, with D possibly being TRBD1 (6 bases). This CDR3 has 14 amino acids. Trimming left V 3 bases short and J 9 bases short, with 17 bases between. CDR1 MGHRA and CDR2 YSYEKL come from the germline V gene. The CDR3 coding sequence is TGCGCCAGCAGCCACGGACAGAAAAGAAATCGCTACACCTTC. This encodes CASSHGQKRNRYTF.

The CDR3 spells CASSQSLAGAFTDTQYF. DNA for the CDR3: TGTGCCAGCAGCCAATCCCTAGCGGGGGCCTTCACAGATACGCAGTATTTT. V usage is TRBV4-2 and J usage is TRBJ2-3, with 10 bases matching TRBD2. V shed 2 bases, J shed 2 bases, and the junction held 7 bases outside the gene matches. CDR1 and CDR2 (germline): LGHNA, YNFKEQ. The CDR3 covers 17 residues.

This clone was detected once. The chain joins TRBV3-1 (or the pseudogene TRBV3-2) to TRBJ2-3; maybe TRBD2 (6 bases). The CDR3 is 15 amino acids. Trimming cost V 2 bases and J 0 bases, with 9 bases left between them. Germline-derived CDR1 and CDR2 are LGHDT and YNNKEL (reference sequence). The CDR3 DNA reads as TGTGCCAGCAGCCAATCGGGACTCAGCACAGATACGCAGTATTTT. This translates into CASSQSGLSTDTQYF.

The CDR3 protein is CASSYNRYTGELFF. In nucleotides, the CDR3 is TGTGCCAGCAGTTACAATCGGTACACCGGGGAGCTGTTTTTT. The chain has TRBV6-2 or TRBV6-3 and TRBJ2-2; D not certain. The CDR3 totals 14 residues. Trimming cost V 2 bases and J 3 bases, with 7 bases left between them. Looked up from germline, CDR1 is MNHEY and CDR2 is SVGEGT.

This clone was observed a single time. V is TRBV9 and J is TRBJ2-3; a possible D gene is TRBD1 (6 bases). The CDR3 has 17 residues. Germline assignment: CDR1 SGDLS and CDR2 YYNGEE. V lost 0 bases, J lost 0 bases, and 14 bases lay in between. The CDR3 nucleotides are TGTGCCAGCAGCGTAGCTGGGGGCAGAACTAGCACAGATACGCAGTATTTT. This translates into CASSVAGGRTSTDTQYF. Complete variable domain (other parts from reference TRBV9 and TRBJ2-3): DSGVTQTPKHLITATGQRVTLRCSPRSGDLSVYWYQQSLDQGLQFLIQYYNGEERAKGNILERFSAQQFPDLHSELNLSSLELGDSALYFCASSVAGGRTSTDTQYFGPGTRLTVL.

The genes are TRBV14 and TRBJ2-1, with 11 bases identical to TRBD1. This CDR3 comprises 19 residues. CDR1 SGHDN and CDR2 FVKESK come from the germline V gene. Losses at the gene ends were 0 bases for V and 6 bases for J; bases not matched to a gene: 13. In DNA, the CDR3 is TGTGCCAGCAGCCAAGATTTTCAGGACAGGGGGCTTATTTTCAATGAGCAGTTCTTC. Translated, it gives CASSQDFQDRGLIFNEQFF.

CDR3 coding DNA: TGTGCCAGCAGCTTAGATAGGACTAGCGGCAATGAGCAGTTCTTC. This translates into CASSLDRTSGNEQFF. V and J are TRBV13 and TRBJ2-1, with 10 bases lining up with TRBD2. The CDR3 contains 15 residues. V lost 1 base and J lost 6; bases outside the gene matches: 3. The germline gives CDR1 PRHDT, CDR2 FYEKMQ (reference sequence).

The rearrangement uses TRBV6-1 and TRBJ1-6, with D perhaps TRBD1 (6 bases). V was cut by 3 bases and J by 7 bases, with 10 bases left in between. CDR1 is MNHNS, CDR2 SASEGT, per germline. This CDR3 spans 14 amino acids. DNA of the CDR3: TGTGCCAGCAGTGAGTTGAGGGGGAATTCACCCCTCCACTTT. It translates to CASSELRGNSPLHF.

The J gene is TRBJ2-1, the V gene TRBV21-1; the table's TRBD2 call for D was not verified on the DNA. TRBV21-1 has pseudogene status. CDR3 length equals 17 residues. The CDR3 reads CASSSGLAGPPYNEQFF. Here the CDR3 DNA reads TGTGCCAGCAGCAGCGGACTAGCGGGCCCCCCCTACAATGAGCAGTTCTTC.

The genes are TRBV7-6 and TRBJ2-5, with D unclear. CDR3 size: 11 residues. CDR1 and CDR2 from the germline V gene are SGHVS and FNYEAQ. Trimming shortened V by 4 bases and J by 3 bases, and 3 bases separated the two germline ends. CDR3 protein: CASSSEETQYF. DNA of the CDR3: TGTGCCAGCAGCTCCGAAGAGACCCAGTACTTC.

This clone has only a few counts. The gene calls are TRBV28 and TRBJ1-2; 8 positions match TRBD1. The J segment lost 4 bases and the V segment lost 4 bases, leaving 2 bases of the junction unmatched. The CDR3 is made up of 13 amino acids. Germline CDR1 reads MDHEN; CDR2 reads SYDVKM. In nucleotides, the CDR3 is TGTGCCAGCAGTTCGACAGGGGCCTATGGCTACACCTTC. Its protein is CASSSTGAYGYTF.

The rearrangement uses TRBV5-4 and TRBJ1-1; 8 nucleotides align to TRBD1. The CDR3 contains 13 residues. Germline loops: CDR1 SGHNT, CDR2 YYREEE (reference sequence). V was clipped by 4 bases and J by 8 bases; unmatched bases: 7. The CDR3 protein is CASSPDRGREAFF. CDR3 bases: TGTGCCAGCAGCCCCGACAGGGGTCGCGAAGCTTTCTTT.

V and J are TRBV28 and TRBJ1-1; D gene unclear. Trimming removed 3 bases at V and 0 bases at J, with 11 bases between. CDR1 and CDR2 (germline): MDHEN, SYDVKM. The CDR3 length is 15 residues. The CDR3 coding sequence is TGTGCCAGCAGTTTTGAGGCGTACATGAACACTGAAGCTTTCTTT. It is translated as CASSFEAYMNTEAFF.

The CDR3 here is CASRRNRVDTEAFF. CDR3 sequence (DNA): TGCGCCAGCAGACGGAACAGGGTGGACACTGAAGCTTTCTTT. The rearrangement uses TRBV5-1 and TRBJ1-1; D might be TRBD1 (6 bases). The CDR3 consists of 14 residues. Germline CDR1 and CDR2: SGHRS and YFSETQ. V was cut by 5 bases and J by 3 bases, with 14 bases left in between.

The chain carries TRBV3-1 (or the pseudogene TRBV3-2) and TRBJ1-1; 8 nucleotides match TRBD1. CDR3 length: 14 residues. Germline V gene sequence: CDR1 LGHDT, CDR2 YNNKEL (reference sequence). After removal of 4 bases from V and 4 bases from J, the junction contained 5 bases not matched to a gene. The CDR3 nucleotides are TGTGCCAGCAGCCCAAACGACAGGGGCACTGAAGCTTTCTTT. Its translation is CASSPNDRGTEAFF.

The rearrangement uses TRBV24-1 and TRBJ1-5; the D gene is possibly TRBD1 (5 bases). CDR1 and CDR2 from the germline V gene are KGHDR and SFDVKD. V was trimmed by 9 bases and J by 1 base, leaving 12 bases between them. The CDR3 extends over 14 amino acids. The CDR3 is CATGEGPSNQPQHF. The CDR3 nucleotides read TGTGCCACCGGGGAGGGGCCGAGCAATCAGCCCCAGCATTTT.

The CDR3 protein is CASSLGTGGSPLHF. The CDR3 DNA reads TGCGCCAGCAGCTTGGGGACAGGGGGATCACCCCTCCACTTT. The chain recombines TRBV5-1 with TRBJ1-6; TRBD1 matches at 10 bases. The CDR3 runs 14 residues. Germline V lookup: CDR1 SGHRS, CDR2 YFSETQ. The trim removed 0 bases at V and 10 bases at J, leaving 1 base unmatched.

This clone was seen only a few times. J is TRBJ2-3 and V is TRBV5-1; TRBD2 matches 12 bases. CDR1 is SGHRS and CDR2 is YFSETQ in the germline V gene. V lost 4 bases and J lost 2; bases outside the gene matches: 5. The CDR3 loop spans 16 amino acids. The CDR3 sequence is CASSVGLAGSTDTQYF. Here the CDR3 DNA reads TGCGCCAGCAGCGTGGGACTAGCGGGCTCCACAGATACGCAGTATTTT.

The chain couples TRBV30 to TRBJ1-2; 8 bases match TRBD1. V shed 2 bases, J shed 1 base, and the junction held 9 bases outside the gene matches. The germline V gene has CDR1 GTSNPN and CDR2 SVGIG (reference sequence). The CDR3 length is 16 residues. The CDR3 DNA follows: TGTGCCTGGAGTCTAGGGGGGACAGGCTATAACTATGGCTACACCTTC. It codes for CAWSLGGTGYNYGYTF.

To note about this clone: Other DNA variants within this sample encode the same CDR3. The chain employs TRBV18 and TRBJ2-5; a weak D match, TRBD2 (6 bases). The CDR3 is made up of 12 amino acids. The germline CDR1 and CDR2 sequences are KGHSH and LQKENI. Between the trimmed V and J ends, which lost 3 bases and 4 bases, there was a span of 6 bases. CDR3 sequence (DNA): TGTGCCAGCTCACCGGGAGGAGAGACCCAGTACTTC. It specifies CASSPGGETQYF.

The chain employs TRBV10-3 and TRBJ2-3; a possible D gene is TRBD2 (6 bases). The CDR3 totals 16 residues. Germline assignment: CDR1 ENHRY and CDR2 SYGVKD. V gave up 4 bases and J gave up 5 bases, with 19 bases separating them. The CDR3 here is CAISGTGGPGVDTQYF. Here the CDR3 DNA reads TGTGCCATCAGTGGGACTGGAGGGCCGGGGGTAGATACGCAGTATTTT.

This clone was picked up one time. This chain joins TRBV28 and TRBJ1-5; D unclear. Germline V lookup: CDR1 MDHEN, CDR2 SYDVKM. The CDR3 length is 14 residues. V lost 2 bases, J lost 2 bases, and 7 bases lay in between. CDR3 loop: CASSLGLGNQPQHF. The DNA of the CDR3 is TGTGCCAGCAGTTTAGGTCTAGGCAATCAGCCCCAGCATTTT. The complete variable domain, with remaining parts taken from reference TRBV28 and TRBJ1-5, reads DVKVTQSSRYLVKRTGEKVFLECVQDMDHENMFWYRQDPGLGLRLIYFSYDVKMKEKGDIPEGYSVSREKKERFSLILESASTNQTSMYLCASSLGLGNQPQHFGDGTRLSIL.

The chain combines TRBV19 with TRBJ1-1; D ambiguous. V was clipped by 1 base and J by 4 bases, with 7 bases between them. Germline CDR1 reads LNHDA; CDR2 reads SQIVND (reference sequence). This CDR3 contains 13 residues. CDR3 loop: CASSIVRGTEAFF. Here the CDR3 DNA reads TGTGCCAGTAGTATAGTACGGGGCACTGAAGCTTTCTTT.

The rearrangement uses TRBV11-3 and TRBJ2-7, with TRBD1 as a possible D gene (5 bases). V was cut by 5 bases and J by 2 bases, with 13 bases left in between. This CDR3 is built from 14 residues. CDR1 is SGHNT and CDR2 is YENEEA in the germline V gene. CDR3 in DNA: TGTGCCAGCAGCCCAGGGCTAGGTCCCTACGAGCAGTACGTC. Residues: CASSPGLGPYEQYV.

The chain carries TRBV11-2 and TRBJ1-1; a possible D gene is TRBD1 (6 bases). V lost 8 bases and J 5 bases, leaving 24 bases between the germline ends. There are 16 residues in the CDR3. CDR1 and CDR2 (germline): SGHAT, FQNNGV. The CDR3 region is CASSPSGGGFGTEAFF. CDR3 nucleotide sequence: TGTGCCAGCTCCCCTAGCGGGGGCGGATTTGGTACTGAAGCTTTCTTT.